The next 13 T cell receptor beta chains were all read from a single sample in a study of blood T cell repertoires in COVID-19. This table comes from immunoSEQ multiplex PCR, and its TCRdb copy is limited to in-frame clones, with some not included. The sample yields fewer than 350,000 clones, around nine tenths seen once. Sequenced material: peripheral blood. These receptors came from a woman aged 30 to 39 with COVID-19, enrolled during active disease.

J is TRBJ1-1 and V is TRBV28; 11 bases are a match to TRBD1. The germline V gene has CDR1 MDHEN and CDR2 SYDVKM. Trimming at V came to 4 bases and at J to 4 bases, leaving 8 bases not matched to a gene. This CDR3 contains 16 residues. DNA for the CDR3: TGTGCCAGCAGTTCCTCAGGGGGGACAGGGGGCACTGAAGCTTTCTTT. Its protein is CASSSSGGTGGTEAFF.

The genes are TRBV9 and TRBJ2-5, with TRBD2 matching over 12 bases. The CDR3 contains 15 residues. The ends lost 3 bases at V and 5 bases at J; junction bases unmatched: 5. Germline V CDR1 and CDR2: SGDLS, YYNGEE. The CDR3 reads CASSALAGGRETQYF. The CDR3 nucleotides read TGTGCCAGCAGCGCCCTAGCGGGAGGGCGGGAGACCCAGTACTTC.

With respect to this clone: Other nucleotide sequences from this sample produce the same CDR3. The rearrangement links TRBV3-1 (or the pseudogene TRBV3-2) to TRBJ2-7; no reliable D call. Trimming took 3 bases from V and 5 from J, leaving 8 bases between them. This CDR3 has 12 residues. Germline CDR1 reads LGHDT; CDR2 reads YNNKEL (reference sequence). CDR3: CASSHRGNEQYF. CDR3 nucleotides: TGTGCCAGCAGCCACCGAGGAAACGAGCAGTACTTC.

V usage is TRBV19 and J usage is TRBJ1-1; no clear D gene. CDR1 is LNHDA, CDR2 SQIVND, per germline (reference sequence). This CDR3 is 13 amino acids long. Trimming took 4 bases from V and 8 from J, leaving 14 bases between them. CDR3 loop: CASSTRYYEEAFF. In DNA form, the CDR3 reads TGTGCCAGTAGTACAAGGTACTACGAAGAAGCTTTCTTT.

The gene calls are TRBV19 and TRBJ2-2, with TRBD2 matching 9 bases. The CDR3 sequence is 14 residues long. Germline trimming cut 4 bases from V and 4 bases from J; bases unmatched to any gene: 1. Looked up from germline, CDR1 is LNHDA and CDR2 is SQIVND (reference sequence). The CDR3 sequence is CASSKAGGTGELFF. CDR3 DNA sequence: TGTGCCAGTAGTAAAGCGGGAGGCACCGGGGAGCTGTTTTTT.

V usage is TRBV7-8 and J usage is TRBJ2-1, with 11 positions matching TRBD2. The CDR3 is 17 residues long. Germline V gene lookup returns CDR1 SGHVS and CDR2 FQNEAQ. With V trimmed by 5 bases and J by 0 bases, 6 bases remained unmatched. The CDR3 nucleotides read TGTGCCAGCAGCCCAACTAGCGGGGGCCGCTCCTACAATGAGCAGTTCTTC. This translates into CASSPTSGGRSYNEQFF.

V gene TRBV12-3 or TRBV12-4 combines with J gene TRBJ1-1; D is uncertain. This CDR3 is 12 amino acids long. Trimming took off 8 bases at V and 6 bases at J, with 13 bases between the two ends. CDR3 sequence: CASHSGEPEAFF. CDR3 nucleotide sequence: TGTGCCAGCCACTCTGGGGAGCCTGAAGCTTTCTTT.

The genes are TRBV2 and TRBJ2-3; 12 nucleotides align to TRBD2. The germline CDR1 and CDR2 sequences are SNHLY and FYNNEI. The CDR3 spans 15 residues. Losses at the gene ends were 6 bases for V and 5 bases for J; bases not matched to a gene: 6. The DNA of the CDR3 is TGTGCCAGCAGCCAGCTAGCGGGAGGGGTAGATACGCAGTATTTT. Its protein product is CASSQLAGGVDTQYF.

The chain carries TRBV10-2 and TRBJ2-7; D possibly corresponds to TRBD2 (5 bases). CDR3 length equals 12 residues. Per the germline V gene, CDR1 is WSHSY and CDR2 is SAAADI. V was trimmed by 3 bases and J by 5 bases, leaving 8 bases between them. CDR3 sequence reads: CASSEWEHEQYF. The CDR3 DNA reads as TGCGCCAGCAGTGAATGGGAGCACGAGCAGTACTTC.

V gene TRBV10-1 combines with J gene TRBJ2-1; TRBD2 matches at 8 bases. The V gene's germline CDR1 is WNHNN and CDR2 SYGVQD (reference sequence). The CDR3 consists of 14 residues. J lost 6 bases, V lost 2 bases, and 3 bases had no gene match. In DNA, the CDR3 is TGCGCCAGCAGTGAGGGACTAGCTTTCAATGAGCAGTTCTTC. Amino acid sequence: CASSEGLAFNEQFF.

The gene calls are TRBV5-1 and TRBJ2-5; D is perhaps TRBD2 (5 bases). The CDR3 sequence is 13 residues long. Trimming shortened V by 4 bases and J by 3 bases, and 10 bases separated the two germline ends. The germline CDR1 and CDR2 sequences are SGHRS and YFSETQ. The CDR3 DNA is TGCGCCAGCAGCCTGACTACGAAAGAGACCCAGTACTTC. Translated: CASSLTTKETQYF.

This rearrangement joins TRBV5-6 to TRBJ2-7; D is perhaps TRBD1 (6 bases). V was clipped by 1 base and J by 5 bases, with 16 bases between them. Germline CDR1 is SGHDT and CDR2 is YYEEEE. The CDR3 sequence is 15 residues long. The CDR3 DNA reads as TGTGCCAGCAGCTTGTATGACAGGTTGGGTAACGAGCAGTACTTC. Translation gives CASSLYDRLGNEQYF.

The CDR3 coding sequence is TGCGCCAGCAGCCTCCAAGGGGCCCCTGATGGCTATGGCTACACCTTC. Its protein is CASSLQGAPDGYGYTF. The rearrangement links TRBV4-1 to TRBJ1-2, with a tentative D call TRBD1 (5 bases). Trimming pared 4 bases from V and 4 bases from J, leaving 19 bases between. The length of the CDR3 is 16 residues. Germline loops: CDR1 MGHRA, CDR2 YSYEKL.